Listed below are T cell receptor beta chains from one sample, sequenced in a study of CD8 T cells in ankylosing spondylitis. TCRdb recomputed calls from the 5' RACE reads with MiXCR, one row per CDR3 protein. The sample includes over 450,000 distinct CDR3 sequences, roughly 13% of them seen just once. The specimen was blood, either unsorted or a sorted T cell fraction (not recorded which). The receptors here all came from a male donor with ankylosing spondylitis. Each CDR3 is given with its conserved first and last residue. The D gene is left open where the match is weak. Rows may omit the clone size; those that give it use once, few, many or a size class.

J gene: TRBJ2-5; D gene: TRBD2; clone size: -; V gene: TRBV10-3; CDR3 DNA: TGTGCCATCAGTGAGCCCGGGACTAGCGGGGGTCGAGAGACCCAGTACTTC; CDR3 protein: CAISEPGTSGGRETQYF
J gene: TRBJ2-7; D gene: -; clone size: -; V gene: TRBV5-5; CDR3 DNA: TGTGCCAGCAGCTTGTATCAACAGGGCCCCTACGAGCAGTACTTC; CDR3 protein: CASSLYQQGPYEQYF
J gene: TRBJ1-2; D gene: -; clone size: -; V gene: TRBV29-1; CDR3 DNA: TGCAGCGTCGGGGCCTACACCTTC; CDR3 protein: CSVGAYTF
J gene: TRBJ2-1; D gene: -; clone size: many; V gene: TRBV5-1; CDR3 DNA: TGCGCCAGCAGCACCGACTCGGTTGAGCAGTTCTTC; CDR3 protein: CASSTDSVEQFF
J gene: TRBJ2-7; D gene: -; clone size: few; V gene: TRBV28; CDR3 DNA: TGTGCCAGCAGCCTCGGCGGCACGGAGGAGCAGTACTTC; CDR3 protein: CASSLGGTEEQYF
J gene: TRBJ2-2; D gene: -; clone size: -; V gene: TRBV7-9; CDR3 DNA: TGTGCCAGCAGCCATTCCCTTAGCGCTAACACCGGGGAGCTGTTTTTT; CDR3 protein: CASSHSLSANTGELFF
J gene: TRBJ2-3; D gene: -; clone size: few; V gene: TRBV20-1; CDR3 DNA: TGCAGTGCTAGAGCACAGGGCCCAGATACGCAGTATTTT; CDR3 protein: CSARAQGPDTQYF
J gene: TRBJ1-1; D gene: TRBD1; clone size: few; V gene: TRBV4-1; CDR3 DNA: TGCGCCAGCAGCCAAACAACCGGGACAGTGAACACTGAAGCTTTCTTT; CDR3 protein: CASSQTTGTVNTEAFF
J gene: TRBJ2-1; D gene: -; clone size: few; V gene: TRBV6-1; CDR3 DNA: TGTGCCAGCAGTATTTCCCGAAACAGGGATAGGTACAATGAGCAGTTCTTC; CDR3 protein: CASSISRNRDRYNEQFF
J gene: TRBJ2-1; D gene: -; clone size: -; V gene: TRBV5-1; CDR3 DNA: TGCGCCAGCAGCTTCGGGCTAGCGATGGACAATGAGCAGTTCTTC; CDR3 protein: CASSFGLAMDNEQFF
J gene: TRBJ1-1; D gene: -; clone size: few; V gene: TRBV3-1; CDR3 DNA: TGTGCCAGCAGCCAAGCTGAGATGAAAGCTTTCTTT; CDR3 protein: CASSQAEMKAFF
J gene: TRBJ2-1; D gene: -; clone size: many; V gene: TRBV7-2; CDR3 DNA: TGTGCCAGCAGCTTAGGTACGGGAGCCTTCAATGAGCAGTTCTTC; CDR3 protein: CASSLGTGAFNEQFF
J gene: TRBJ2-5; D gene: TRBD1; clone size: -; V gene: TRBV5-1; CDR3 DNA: TGCGCCAGCAGCCACGGGACAGAACAAGAGACCCAGTACTTC; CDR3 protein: CASSHGTEQETQYF
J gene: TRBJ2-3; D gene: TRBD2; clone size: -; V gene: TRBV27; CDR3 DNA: TGTGCCAGCACCCGAGTAGCGGGATCCTCAGATACGCAGTATTTT; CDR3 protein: CASTRVAGSSDTQYF
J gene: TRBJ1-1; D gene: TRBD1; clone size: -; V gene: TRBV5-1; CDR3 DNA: TGCGCCAGCAGCTTGGCCGGACAGGGAGACACTGAAGCTTTCTTT; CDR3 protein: CASSLAGQGDTEAFF
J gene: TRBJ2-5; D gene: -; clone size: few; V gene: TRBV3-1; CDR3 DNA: TGTGCCAGCAGCCAAAGCGGATTTGGAGAGACCCAGTACTTC; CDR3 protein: CASSQSGFGETQYF
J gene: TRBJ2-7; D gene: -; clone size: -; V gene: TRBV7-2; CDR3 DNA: TGTGCCAGCAGCCCCCGCTCAGGGTACGAGCAGTACTTC; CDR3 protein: CASSPRSGYEQYF
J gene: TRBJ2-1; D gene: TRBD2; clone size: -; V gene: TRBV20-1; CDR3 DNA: TGCAGTGCCACTAGCGGGAGGATATACAATGAGCAGTTCTTC; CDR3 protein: CSATSGRIYNEQFF
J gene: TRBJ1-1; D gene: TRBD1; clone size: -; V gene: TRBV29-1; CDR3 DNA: TGCAGCGTTGGGAGGACAGGAAACACTGAAGCTTTCTTT; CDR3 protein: CSVGRTGNTEAFF
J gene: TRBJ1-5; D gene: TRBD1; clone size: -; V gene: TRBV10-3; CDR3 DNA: TGTGCCATCGGGGACAGGGAAGACCAGCCCCAGCATTTT; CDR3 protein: CAIGDREDQPQHF
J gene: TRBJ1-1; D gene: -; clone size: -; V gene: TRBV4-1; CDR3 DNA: TGCGCCAGCAGCCAAGGACGCTTAGGGAACTCTGAAGCTTTCTTT; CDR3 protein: CASSQGRLGNSEAFF
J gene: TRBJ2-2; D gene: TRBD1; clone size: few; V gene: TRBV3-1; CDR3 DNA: TGTGCCAGCACCGGGACAGGGAACACCGGGGAGCTGTTTTTT; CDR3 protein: CASTGTGNTGELFF
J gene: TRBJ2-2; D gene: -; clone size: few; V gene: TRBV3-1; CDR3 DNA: TGTGCCGCCCGTCGGGCTGCCGACACCGGGGAGCTGTTTTTT; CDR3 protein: CAARRAADTGELFF
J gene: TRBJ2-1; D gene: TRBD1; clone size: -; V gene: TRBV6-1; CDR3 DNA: TGTGCCAGCAGTGAGAGTCACAGGGGCAATGAGCAGTTCTTC; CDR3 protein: CASSESHRGNEQFF
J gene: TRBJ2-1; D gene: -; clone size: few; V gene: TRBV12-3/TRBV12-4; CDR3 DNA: TGTGCCAGCAGTTTTTCACAGGGATTCAATGAGCAGTTCTTC; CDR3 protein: CASSFSQGFNEQFF
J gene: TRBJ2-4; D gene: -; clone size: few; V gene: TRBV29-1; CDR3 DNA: TGCAGCGCCCCAAGGGTACCCAAAAACATTCAGTACTTC; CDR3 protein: CSAPRVPKNIQYF
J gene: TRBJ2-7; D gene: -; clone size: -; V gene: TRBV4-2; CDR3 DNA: TGTGCCAGCAGCCAAGATTTGGACCATACCCAGTACGAGCAGTACTTC; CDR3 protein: CASSQDLDHTQYEQYF
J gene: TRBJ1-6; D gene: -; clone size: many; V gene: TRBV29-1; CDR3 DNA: TGCAGCGCTCGGAGCTCCTATAATTCACCCCTCCACTTT; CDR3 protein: CSARSSYNSPLHF
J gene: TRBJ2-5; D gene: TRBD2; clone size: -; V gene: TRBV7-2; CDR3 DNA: TGTGCCAGCAGACCACTAGCGGGAGTGGAGACCCAGTACTTC; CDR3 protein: CASRPLAGVETQYF
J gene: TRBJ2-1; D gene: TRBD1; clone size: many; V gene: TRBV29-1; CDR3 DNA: TGCAGCGTTGAGCCCACAGGGGTCGGCAATGAGCAGTTCTTC; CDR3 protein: CSVEPTGVGNEQFF
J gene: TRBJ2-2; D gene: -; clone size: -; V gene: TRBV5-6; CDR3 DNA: TGTGCCAGCAACACAAATCGGGGGCCCCTTTACACCGGGGAGCTGTTTTTT; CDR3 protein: CASNTNRGPLYTGELFF
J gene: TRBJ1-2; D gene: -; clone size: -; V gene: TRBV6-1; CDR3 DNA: TGTGCCAGCCAGGAAGTCTATGGCTACACCTTC; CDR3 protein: CASQEVYGYTF
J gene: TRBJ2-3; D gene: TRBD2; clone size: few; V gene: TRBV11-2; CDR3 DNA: TGTGCCAGCAGACCGCCGGGACTAGCTACAGATACGCAGTATTTT; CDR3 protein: CASRPPGLATDTQYF
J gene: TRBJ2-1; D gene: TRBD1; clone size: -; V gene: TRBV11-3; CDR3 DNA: TGTGCCAGCAGCCCGCCCCCGGGACAGGGTAGCCATGAGCAGTTCTTC; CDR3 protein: CASSPPPGQGSHEQFF
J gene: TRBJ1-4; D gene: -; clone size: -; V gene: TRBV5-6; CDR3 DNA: TGTGCCAGCAGCTTTGGGACGGAAGAAAAACTGTTTTTT; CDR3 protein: CASSFGTEEKLFF
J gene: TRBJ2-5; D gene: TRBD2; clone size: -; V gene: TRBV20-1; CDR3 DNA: TGCAGTGCTAGAGGCGGCGGGAGCCAGACCCAGTACTTC; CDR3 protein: CSARGGGSQTQYF
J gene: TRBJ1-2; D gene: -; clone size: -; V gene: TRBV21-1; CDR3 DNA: TGTGCCATTTTTTACAGCGTCTATGGCTACACCTTC; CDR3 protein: CAIFYSVYGYTF
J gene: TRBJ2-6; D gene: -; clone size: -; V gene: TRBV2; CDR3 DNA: TGTGCCGAAGGGGGTTACGGGTCTGGGGCCAACGTCCTGACTTTC; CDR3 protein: CAEGGYGSGANVLTF
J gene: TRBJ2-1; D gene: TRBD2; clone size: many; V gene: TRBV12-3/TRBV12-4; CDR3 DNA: TGTGCCAGCAGTCACCGGACTAGCGGGTACAATGAGCAGTTCTTC; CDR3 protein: CASSHRTSGYNEQFF
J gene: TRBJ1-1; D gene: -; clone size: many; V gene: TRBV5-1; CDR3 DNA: TGTGCCAGCAGTTTAGGGGGAGGGAACACTGAAGCTTTCTTT; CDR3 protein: CASSLGGGNTEAFF
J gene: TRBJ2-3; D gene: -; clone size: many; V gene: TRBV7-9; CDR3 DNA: TGTGCCAGCAGCCTCGATGGTATTGGCACAGATACGCAGTATTTT; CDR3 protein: CASSLDGIGTDTQYF
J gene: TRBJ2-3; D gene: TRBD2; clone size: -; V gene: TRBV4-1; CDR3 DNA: TGCGCCAGCAAAAGGGAGGAGCGGGAGTTGGGCACAGATACGCAGTATTTT; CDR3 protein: CASKREERELGTDTQYF
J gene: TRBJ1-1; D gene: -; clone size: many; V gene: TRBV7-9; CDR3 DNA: TGTGCCAGCAGCTTCCCGGAGAGAGAGGGGAACACTGAAGCTTTCTTT; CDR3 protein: CASSFPEREGNTEAFF
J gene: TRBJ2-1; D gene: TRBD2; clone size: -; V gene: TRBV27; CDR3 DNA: TGTGCCAGCAGTTTAAGGGACCTAGCGGGAGGGAGTCACAATGAGCAGTTCTTC; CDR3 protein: CASSLRDLAGGSHNEQFF
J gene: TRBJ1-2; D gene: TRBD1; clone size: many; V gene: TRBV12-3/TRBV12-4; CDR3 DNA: TGTGCCAGCAGCTCACTGCGAGGACAGGGGTTCTATGGCTACACCTTC; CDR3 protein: CASSSLRGQGFYGYTF
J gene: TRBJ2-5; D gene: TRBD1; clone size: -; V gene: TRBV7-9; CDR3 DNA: TGTGCCAGCAGCTTATGGCCAGGGGGCGTAGAGACCCAGTACTTC; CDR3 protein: CASSLWPGGVETQYF
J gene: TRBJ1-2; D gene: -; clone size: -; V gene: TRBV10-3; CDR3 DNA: TGTGCCATCAGTGGAGGAGAACGGTTTAACTATGGCTACACCTTC; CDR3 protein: CAISGGERFNYGYTF
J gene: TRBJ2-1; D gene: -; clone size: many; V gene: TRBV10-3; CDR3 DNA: TGTGCCATCAGTGAGCCCTACAAGGAGCAGTTCTTC; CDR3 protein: CAISEPYKEQFF
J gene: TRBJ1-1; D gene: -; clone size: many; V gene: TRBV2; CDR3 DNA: TGTGCCAGCACTCTGGATCAAGTGGTTCGAGGGACTGAAGCTTTCTTT; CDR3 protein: CASTLDQVVRGTEAFF
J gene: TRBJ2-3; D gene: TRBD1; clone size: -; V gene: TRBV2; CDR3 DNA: TGTGCCAGCAGCCCTGGGACAGCCTCATCCACAGATACGCAGTATTTT; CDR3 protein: CASSPGTASSTDTQYF